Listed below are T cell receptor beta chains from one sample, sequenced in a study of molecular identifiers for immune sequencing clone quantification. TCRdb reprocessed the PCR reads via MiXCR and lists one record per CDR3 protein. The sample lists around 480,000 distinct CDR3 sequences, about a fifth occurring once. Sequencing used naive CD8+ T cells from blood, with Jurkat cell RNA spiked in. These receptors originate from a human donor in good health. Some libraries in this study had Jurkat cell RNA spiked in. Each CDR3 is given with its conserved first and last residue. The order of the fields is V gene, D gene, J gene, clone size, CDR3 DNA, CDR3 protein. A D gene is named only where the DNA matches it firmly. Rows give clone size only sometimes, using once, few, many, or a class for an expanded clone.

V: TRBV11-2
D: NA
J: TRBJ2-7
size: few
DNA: TGTGCCAGCGCCTGGTCTCGCGGGGAGCAGTACTTC
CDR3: CASAWSRGEQYF

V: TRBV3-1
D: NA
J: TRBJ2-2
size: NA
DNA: TGTGCCAGCAGCCAAGAAGGTCCGGGAGTAGTTTCGGGGGAGCTGTTTTTT
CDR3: CASSQEGPGVVSGELFF

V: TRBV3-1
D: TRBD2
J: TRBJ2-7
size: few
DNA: TGTGCCAGCAGCCAACCCCCGCTGGGCGGGAGGGCCTTTTACGAGCAGTACTTC
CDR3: CASSQPPLGGRAFYEQYF

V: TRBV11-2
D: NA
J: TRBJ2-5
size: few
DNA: TGTGCCAGCAGCTTAGGGAAGGCAGGACTGGGGCAAGAGACCCAGTACTTC
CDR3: CASSLGKAGLGQETQYF

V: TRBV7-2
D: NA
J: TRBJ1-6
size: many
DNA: TGTGCCAGCAGCTCTCGGACCAATTCACCCCTCCACTTT
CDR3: CASSSRTNSPLHF

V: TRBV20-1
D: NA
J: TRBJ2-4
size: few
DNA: TGCAGTGCTAGAGATCTCACTGATCCTAGCGCACTAGCCAAAAACATTCAGTACTTC
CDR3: CSARDLTDPSALAKNIQYF

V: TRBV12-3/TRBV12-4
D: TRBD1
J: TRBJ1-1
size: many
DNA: TGTGCCAGCAGTTATGGACAGGGGGCCACTGAAGCTTTCTTT
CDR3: CASSYGQGATEAFF

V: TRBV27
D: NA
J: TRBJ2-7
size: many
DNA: TGTGCCAGCAGTTTAACCGGGTTCTCCTACGAGCAGTACTTC
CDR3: CASSLTGFSYEQYF

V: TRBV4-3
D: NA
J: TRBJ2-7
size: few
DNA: TGCGCCAGCAGCCAAGATGGCCCCCGCGGGTTCTACGAGCAGTACTTC
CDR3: CASSQDGPRGFYEQYF

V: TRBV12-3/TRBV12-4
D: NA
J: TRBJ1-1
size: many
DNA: TGTGCCAGCAGTTTAGTCTATAGCCCCGGGACTGAAGCTTTCTTT
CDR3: CASSLVYSPGTEAFF

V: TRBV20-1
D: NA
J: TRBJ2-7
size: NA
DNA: TGCAGTGCTAGAGATCTCGGGGACACCTACGAGCAGTACTTC
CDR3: CSARDLGDTYEQYF

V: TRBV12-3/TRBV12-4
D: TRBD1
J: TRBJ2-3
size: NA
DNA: TGTGCCAGCAGTACCTCCGGGACAGGGGGTCATACGCAGTATTTT
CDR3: CASSTSGTGGHTQYF

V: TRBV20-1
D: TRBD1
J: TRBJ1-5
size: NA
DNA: TGCAGTGCTCGCACAGGGGGAGGGCTGCCCCAGCATTTT
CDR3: CSARTGGGLPQHF

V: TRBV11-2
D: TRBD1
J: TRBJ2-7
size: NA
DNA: TGTGCCAGCAGCTTAGATTCAATAGGACAGGGTTGGTACGAGCAGTACTTC
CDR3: CASSLDSIGQGWYEQYF

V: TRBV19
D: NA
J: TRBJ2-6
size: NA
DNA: TGTGCCAGTAGTACCGGGGGGCGAGGGGCCAACGTCCTGACTTTC
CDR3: CASSTGGRGANVLTF

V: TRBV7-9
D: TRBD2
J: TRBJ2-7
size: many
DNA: TGTGCCAGCAGCTTAGCGGTAGCGGGGGACTACGAGCAGTACTTC
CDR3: CASSLAVAGDYEQYF

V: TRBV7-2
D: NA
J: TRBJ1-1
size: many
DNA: TGTGCCAGCAGCCATTCCCCTGGATACTTGGACACTGAAGCTTTCTTT
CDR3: CASSHSPGYLDTEAFF

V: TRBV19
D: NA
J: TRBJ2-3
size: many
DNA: TGTGCCAGTAGTTCTACAACCGGGCCTCCCACAGATACGCAGTATTTT
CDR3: CASSSTTGPPTDTQYF

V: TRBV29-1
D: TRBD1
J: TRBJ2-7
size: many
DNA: TGCAGCGTTAAACCGGGACAGGGGGCCTACGAGCAGTACTTC
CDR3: CSVKPGQGAYEQYF

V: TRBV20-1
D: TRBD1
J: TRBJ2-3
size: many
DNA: TGCAGTGCTTACAGAACCGGGACAGGACTCACAGATACGCAGTATTTT
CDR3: CSAYRTGTGLTDTQYF

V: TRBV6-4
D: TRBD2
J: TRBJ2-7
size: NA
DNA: TGTGCCAGCAGTGACCCGACTAGCGATAGCTACGAGCAGTACTTC
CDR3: CASSDPTSDSYEQYF

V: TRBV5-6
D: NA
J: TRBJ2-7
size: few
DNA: TGTGCCAGCAGCTCGCGCGGGGGCCGGACCTACGAGCAGTACTTC
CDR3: CASSSRGGRTYEQYF

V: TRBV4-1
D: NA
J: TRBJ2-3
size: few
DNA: TGCGCCAGCAGCCAAGAGCGGGGCACAGATACGCAGTATTTT
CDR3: CASSQERGTDTQYF

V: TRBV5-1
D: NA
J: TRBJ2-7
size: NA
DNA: TGCGCCAGCGGCCCCGAGACAGGACTCTACGAGCAGTACTTC
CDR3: CASGPETGLYEQYF

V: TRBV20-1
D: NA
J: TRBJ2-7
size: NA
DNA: TGCAGTGCTGGAGGGGGCACCTCCTACGAGCAGTACTTC
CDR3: CSAGGGTSYEQYF

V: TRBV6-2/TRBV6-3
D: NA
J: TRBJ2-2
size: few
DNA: TGTGCCAGCACCGACAGCGCCAAAATAAAAGAAACCGGGGAGCTGTTTTTT
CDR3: CASTDSAKIKETGELFF

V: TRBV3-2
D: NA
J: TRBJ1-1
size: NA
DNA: TGTGCCAGCAGCCAAGTAGGAGGGACCTTAAACACTGAAGCTTTCTTT
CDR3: CASSQVGGTLNTEAFF

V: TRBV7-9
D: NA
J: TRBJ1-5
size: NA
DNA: TGTGCCAGCAGCAAGGCAGGGGCAAGCAATCAGCCCCAGCATTTT
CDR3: CASSKAGASNQPQHF